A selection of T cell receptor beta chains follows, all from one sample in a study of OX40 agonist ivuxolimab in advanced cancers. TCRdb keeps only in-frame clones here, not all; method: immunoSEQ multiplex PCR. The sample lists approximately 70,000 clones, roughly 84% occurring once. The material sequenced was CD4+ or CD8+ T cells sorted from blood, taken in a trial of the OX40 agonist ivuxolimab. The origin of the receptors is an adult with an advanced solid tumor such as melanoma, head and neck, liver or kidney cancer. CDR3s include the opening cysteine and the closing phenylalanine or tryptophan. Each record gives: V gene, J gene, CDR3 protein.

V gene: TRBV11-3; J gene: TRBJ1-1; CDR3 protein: CASSLGTGKDTEAFF
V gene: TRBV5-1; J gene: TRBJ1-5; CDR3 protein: CASSYQGGNQPQHF
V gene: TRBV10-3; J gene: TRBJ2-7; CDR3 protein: CAISDVDTDSYEQYF
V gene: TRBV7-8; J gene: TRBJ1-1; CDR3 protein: CASSFTGTEAFF
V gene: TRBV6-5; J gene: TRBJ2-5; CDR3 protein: CASSYVPGSQETQYF
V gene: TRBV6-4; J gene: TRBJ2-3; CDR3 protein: CASSRTSGSSTDTQYF
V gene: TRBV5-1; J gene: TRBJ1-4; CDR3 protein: CASSSGDRQNEKLFF
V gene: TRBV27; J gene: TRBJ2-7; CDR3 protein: CASSFAGQPQYAQYF
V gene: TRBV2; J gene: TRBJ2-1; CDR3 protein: CASSSPGQGINEQFF
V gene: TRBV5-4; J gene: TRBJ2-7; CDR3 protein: CASSLVTGGAWEQYF
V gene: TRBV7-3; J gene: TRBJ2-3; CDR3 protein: CASSSGGRDTQYF